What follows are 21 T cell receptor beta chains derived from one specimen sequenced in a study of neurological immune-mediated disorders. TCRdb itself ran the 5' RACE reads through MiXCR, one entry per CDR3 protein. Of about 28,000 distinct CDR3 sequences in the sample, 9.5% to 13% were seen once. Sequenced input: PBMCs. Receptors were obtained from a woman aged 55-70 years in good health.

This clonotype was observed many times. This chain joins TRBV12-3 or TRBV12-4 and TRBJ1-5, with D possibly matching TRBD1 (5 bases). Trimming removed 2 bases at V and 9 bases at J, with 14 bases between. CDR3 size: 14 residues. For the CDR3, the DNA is TGTGCCAGCAGTTTACAGGGAGCGGGTTTGCCCCAGCATTTT. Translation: CASSLQGAGLPQHF.

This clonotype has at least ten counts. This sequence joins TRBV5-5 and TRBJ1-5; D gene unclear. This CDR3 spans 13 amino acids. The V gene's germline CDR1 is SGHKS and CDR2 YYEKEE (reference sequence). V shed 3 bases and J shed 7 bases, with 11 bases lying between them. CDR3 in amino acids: CASSSIPQQPQHF. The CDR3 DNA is TGTGCCAGCAGCTCCATTCCCCAACAGCCCCAGCATTTT.

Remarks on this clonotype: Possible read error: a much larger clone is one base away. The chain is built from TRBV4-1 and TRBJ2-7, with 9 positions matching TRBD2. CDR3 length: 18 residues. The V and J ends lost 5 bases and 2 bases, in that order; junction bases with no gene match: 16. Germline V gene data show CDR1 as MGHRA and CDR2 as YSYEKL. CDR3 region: CASSFRCGVAGAAYEQYF. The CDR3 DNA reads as TGCGCCAGCAGCTTCCGGTGTGGAGTAGCGGGGGCTGCCTACGAGCAGTACTTC.

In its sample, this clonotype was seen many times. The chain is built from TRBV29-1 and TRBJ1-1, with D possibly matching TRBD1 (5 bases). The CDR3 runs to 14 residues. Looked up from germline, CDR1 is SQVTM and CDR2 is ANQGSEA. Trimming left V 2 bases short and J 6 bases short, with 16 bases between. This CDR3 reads CSVERGGVLAEAFF. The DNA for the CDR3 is TGCAGCGTTGAACGTGGGGGGGTCCTCGCTGAAGCTTTCTTT.

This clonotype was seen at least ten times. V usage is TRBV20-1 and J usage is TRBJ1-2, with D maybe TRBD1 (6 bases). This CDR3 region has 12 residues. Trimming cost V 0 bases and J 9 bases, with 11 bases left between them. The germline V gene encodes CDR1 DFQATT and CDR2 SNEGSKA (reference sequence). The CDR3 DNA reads TGCAGTGCTAGAGAGGGACAAGCCAGCTACACCTTC. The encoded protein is CSAREGQASYTF.

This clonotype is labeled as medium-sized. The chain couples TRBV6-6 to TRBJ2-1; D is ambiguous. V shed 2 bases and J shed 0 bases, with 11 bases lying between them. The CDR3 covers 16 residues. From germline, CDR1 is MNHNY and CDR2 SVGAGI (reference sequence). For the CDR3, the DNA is TGTGCCAGCAGTTACGACCGAGCGAGCTCCTACAATGAGCAGTTCTTC. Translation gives CASSYDRASSYNEQFF.

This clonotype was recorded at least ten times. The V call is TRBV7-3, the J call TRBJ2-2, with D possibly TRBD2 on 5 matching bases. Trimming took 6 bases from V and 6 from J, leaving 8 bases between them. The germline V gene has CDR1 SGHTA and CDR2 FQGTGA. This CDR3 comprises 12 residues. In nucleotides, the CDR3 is TGTGCCAGCAGGTCCGGGGCCGGGGAGCTGTTTTTT. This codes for CASRSGAGELFF.

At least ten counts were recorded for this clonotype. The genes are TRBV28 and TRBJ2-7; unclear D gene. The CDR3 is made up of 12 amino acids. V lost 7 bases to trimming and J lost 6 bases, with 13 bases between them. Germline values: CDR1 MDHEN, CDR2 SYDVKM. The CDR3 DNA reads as TGTGCCAGCACCAGGACCCCCTCCGAGCAGTACTTC. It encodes CASTRTPSEQYF.

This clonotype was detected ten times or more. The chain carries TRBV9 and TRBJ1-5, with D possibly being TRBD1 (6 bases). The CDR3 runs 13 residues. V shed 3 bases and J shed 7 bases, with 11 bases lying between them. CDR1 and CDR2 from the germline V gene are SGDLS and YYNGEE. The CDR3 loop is CASSAEGGQPQHF. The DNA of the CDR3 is TGTGCCAGCAGCGCGGAGGGGGGACAGCCCCAGCATTTT.

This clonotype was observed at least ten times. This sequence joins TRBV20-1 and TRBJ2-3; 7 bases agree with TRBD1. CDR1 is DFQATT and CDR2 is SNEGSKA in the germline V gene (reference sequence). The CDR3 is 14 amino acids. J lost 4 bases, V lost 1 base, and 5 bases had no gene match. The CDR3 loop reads CSARAAGGADTQYF. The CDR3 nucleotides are TGCAGTGCTAGAGCCGCAGGGGGAGCAGATACGCAGTATTTT.

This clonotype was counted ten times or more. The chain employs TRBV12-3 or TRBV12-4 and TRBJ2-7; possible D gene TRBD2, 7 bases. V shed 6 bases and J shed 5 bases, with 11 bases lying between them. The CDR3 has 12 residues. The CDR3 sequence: CASRGGGNEQYF. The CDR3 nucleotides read TGTGCCAGCAGAGGGGGGGGGAACGAGCAGTACTTC.

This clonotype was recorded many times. As DNA, the CDR3 is TGTGCCAGCAGCTTAGCGGGGGAGGGTCTGAGCAATCAGCCCCAGCATTTT. It yields the protein CASSLAGEGLSNQPQHF. The chain carries TRBV7-8 and TRBJ1-5; a possible D gene is TRBD1 (5 bases). The CDR3 is made up of 17 amino acids. Germline V gene data show CDR1 as SGHVS and CDR2 as FQNEAQ. V gave up 0 bases and J gave up 1 base, with 13 bases separating them.

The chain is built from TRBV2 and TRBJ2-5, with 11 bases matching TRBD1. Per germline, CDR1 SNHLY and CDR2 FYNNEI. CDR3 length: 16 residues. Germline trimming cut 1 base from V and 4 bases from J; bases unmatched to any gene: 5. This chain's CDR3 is CASSEVGTGGSETQYF. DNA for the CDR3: TGTGCCAGCAGTGAAGTCGGGACAGGGGGGTCAGAGACCCAGTACTTC.

In DNA form, the CDR3 reads TGTGCCAGCTCACCCCCCGGTAGCTCTGGAAACACCATATATTTT. Translation gives CASSPPGSSGNTIYF. This chain uses TRBV18 with TRBJ1-3; D is unclear. Germline CDR1 reads KGHSH; CDR2 reads LQKENI. The CDR3 has 15 amino acids. V was trimmed by 3 bases and J by 0 bases, leaving 9 bases between them.

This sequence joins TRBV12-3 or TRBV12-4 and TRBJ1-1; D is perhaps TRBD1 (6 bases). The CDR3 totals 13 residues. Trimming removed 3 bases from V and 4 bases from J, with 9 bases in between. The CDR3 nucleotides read TGTGCCAGCAGTTTCCGAGGGGGCACTGAAGCTTTCTTT. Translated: CASSFRGGTEAFF.

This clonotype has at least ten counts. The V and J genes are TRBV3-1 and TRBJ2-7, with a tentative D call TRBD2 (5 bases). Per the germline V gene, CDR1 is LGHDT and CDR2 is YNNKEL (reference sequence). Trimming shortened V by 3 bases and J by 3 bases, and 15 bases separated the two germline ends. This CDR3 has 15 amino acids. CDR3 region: CASSQSYRGYYEQYF. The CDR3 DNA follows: TGTGCCAGCAGCCAGTCCTATCGCGGGTACTACGAGCAGTACTTC.

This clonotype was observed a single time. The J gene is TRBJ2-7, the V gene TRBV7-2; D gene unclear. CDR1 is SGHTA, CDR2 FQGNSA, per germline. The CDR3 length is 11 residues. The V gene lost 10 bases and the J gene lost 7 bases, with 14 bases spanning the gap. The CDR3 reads CAISNYYEQYF. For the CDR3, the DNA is TGTGCCATCAGTAACTATTATGAGCAGTACTTC.

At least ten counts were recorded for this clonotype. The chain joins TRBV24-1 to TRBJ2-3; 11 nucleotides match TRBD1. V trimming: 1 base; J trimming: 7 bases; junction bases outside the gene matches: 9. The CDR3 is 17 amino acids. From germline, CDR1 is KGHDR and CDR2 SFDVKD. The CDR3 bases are TGTGCCACCAGTGATTTCTCCGGGACAGGGGGTTCTTATACGCAGTATTTT. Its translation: CATSDFSGTGGSYTQYF.

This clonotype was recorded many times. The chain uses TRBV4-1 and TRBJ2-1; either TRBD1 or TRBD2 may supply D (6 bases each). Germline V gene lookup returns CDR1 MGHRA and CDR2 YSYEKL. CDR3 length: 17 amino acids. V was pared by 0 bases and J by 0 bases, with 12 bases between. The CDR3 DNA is TGCGCCAGCAGCCAAGAAGACGGGGGCGCCTCCTACAATGAGCAGTTCTTC. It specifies CASSQEDGGASYNEQFF.

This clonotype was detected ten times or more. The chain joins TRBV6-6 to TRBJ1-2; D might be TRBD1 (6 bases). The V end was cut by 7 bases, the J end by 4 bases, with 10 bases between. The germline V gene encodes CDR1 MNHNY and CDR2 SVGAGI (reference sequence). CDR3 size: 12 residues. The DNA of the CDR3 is TGTGCCAGCAATCCGGACAGCTATGGCTACACCTTC. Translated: CASNPDSYGYTF.

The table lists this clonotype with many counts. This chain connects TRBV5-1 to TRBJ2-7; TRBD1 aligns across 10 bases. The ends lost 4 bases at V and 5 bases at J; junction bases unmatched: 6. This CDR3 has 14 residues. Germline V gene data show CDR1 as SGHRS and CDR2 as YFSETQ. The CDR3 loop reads CASSLRDRGHEQYF. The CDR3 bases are TGCGCCAGCAGCCTCCGGGACAGGGGCCACGAGCAGTACTTC.